This T cell receptor beta chain was recovered during a study of blood T cell repertoires in COVID-19. Here immunoSEQ multiplex PCR was the method, and the copy in TCRdb shows in-frame clones only, minus some. The sample contains around 100,000 clones, 65% to 90% of which appear only once. Germline CDR1 is SGHAT and CDR2 is FQNNGV. The CDR3 spans 18 residues. After removal of 0 bases from V and 6 bases from J, the junction contained 8 bases not matched to a gene. This sequence joins TRBV11-2 and TRBJ2-2; 12 nucleotides match TRBD2. Sequenced input: peripheral blood. The origin of this receptor is a man aged 60 to 69 with acute or convalescent COVID-19. CDR3 DNA sequence: TGTGCCAGCAGCTTAGATGGGAGACTAGCGGGGGACCCCGGGGAGCTGTTTTTT. It translates to CASSLDGRLAGDPGELFF. The whole variable domain, remainder taken from reference TRBV11-2 and TRBJ2-2, is EAGVAQSPRYKIIEKRQSVAFWCNPISGHATLYWYQQILGQGPKLLIQFQNNGVVDDSQLPKDRFSAERLKGVDSTLKIQPAKLEDSAVYLCASSLDGRLAGDPGELFFGEGSRLTVL.